This paragraph reports one T cell receptor (beta chain). Its antigen is as yet unknown. Germline CDR1 is LNHDA and CDR2 is SQIVND (reference sequence). This CDR3 contains 16 residues. The junction had 9 bases not matched to a gene; V was cut back by 6 bases and J by 3 bases. These data belong to a study of vaccination effects on CD4 cells after COVID-19. Repertoires were generated with immunoSEQ multiplex PCR, while TCRdb's copy carries only in-frame clones and drops some. The sample contains roughly 61,000 clones, about four fifths of which appear only once. Viral peptide pools were used in the ViraFEST assay to expand antigen-specific CD4+ T cells, and sequencing came afterward. Upon completion of 10 to 11 days in culture, CD4+ T cells were isolated. The study found no prior SARS-CoV-2 infection in the vaccine recipients, who tested negative for nucleocapsid antibodies. It was on days 3 and 7 that half the medium was replaced with IL-2 medium.

Sequencing used CD4+ T cells from PBMCs cultured with HCoV-229E spike peptides, obtained before COVID-19 vaccination. This sequence joins TRBV19 and TRBJ2-3; 10 bases fit TRBD1. The source is a human donor who received a COVID-19 vaccine. Here the CDR3 reads CASSPLDRGGTDTQYF. DNA of the CDR3: TGTGCCAGTAGCCCCCTGGACAGGGGGGGGACAGATACGCAGTATTTT. Full variable domain (remainder filled in from reference TRBV19 and TRBJ2-3): DGGITQSPKYLFRKEGQNVTLSCEQNLNHDAMYWYRQDPGQGLRLIYYSQIVNDFQKGDIAEGYSVSREKKESFPLTVTSAQKNPTAFYLCASSPLDRGGTDTQYFGPGTRLTVL.